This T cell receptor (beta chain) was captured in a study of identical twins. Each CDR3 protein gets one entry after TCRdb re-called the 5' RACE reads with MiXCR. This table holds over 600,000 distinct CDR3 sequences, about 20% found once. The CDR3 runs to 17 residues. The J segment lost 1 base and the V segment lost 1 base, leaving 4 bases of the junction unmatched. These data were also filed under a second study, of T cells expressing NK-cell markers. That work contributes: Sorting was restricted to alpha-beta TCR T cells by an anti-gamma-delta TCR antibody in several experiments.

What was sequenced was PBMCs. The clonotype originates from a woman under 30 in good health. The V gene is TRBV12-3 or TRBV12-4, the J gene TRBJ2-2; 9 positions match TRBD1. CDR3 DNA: TGTGCCAGCAGTTTAGGTGTGGGACAGGGGAACACCGGGGAGCTGTTTTTT. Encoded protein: CASSLGVGQGNTGELFF.